This TCR beta chain was sequenced for a study of human T cells and chemical hapten exposure. Overall study context: Doses of diphenylcyclopropenone went to the patients' scalps weekly throughout the roughly 25-week study.

It was the library that attached unique molecular identifiers to individual cDNA molecules. Using its own MiXCR run on the RACE reads, TCRdb lists one record per CDR3 protein. The data contain 120,000 or so distinct CDR3 sequences, about 13% of them seen just once; the ten biggest clones take up roughly 2.8%. As to time point: pre-sensitization, week 0. Treatment noted: therapeutic diphenylcyclopropenone sensitization with weekly scalp DPC. The CDR3 is 13 residues long. V was trimmed by 3 bases and J by 6 bases, leaving 9 bases between them. Looked up from germline, CDR1 is MNHEY and CDR2 is SMNVEV (reference sequence). General study results and limits: Higher patch test scores went with higher counts of PT1 expanded TCRs. The number of TCRs over 1 in 1000 frequency stayed unchanged after DPC.

As regards this clonotype: Its antigen is unidentified.

The rearrangement uses TRBV27 and TRBJ2-1; D remains ambiguous. Here the sequenced sample was whole blood, taken in connection with sensitization to the hapten diphenylcyclopropenone (DPC). The origin of this receptor is a woman aged 18-29 years with alopecia areata. Some clones in this sample may be carry-over from other donors' samples. As DNA, the CDR3 is TGTGCCAGCAGTTTTTTGCAGAGCAATGAGCAGTTCTTC. Translated, it gives CASSFLQSNEQFF.